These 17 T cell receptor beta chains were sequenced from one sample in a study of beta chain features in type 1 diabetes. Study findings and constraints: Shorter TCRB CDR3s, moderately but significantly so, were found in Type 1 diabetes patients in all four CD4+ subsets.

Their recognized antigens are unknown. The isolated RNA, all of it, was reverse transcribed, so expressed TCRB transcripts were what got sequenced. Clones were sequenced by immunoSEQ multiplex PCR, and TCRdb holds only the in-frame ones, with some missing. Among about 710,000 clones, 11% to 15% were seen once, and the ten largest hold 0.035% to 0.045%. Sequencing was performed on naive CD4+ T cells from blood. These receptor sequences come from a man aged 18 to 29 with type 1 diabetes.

CDR3 bases: TGTGCCAGCAGTGATGATGCCGGGACAGCTAAACAAGAGACCCAGTACTTC. This sequence encodes CASSDDAGTAKQETQYF. V and J are TRBV25-1 and TRBJ2-7; 7 bases agree with TRBD1. With the DNA end fitting TRBJ2-5 better, the J assignment may be wrong. Per the germline V gene, CDR1 is MGHDK and CDR2 is SYGVNS. The CDR3 has 17 amino acids.

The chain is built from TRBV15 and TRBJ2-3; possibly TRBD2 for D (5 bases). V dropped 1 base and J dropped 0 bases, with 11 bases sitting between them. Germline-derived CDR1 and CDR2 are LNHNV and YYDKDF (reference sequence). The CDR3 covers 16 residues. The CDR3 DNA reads TGTGCCACCAGCAGAGTTATAGCGAGTAGCACAGATACGCAGTATTTT. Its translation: CATSRVIASSTDTQYF.

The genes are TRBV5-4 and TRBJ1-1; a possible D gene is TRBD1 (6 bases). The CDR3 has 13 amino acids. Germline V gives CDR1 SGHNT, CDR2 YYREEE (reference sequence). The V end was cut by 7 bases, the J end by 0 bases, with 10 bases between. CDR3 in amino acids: CASSGAVNTEAFF. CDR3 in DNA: TGTGCCAGCTCGGGGGCGGTGAACACTGAAGCTTTCTTT.

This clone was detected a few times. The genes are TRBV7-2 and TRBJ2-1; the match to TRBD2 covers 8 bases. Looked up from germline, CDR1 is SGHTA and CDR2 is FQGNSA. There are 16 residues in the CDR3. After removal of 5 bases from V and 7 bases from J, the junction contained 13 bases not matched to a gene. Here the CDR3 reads CASSPGGSKVWNEQFF. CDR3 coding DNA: TGTGCCAGCAGCCCGGGGGGGAGCAAGGTGTGGAATGAGCAGTTCTTC. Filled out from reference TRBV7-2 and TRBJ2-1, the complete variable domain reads GAGVSQSPSNKVTEKGKDVELRCDPISGHTALYWYRQSLGQGLEFLIYFQGNSAPDKSGLPSDRFSAERTGGSVSTLTIQRTQQEDSAVYLCASSPGGSKVWNEQFFGPGTRLTVL.

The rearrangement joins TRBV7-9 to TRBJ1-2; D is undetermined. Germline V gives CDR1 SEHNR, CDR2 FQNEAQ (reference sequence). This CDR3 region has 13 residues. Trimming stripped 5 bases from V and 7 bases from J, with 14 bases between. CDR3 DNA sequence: TGTGCCAGCAGCCCCCGAATATCGGCTGGCTACACCTTC. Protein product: CASSPRISAGYTF.

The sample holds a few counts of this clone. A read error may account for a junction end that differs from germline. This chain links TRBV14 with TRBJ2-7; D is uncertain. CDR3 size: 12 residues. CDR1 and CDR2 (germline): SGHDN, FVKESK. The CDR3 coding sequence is TGTGCCAGCAGCCACTACTCCGACGAGCAGTACTTC. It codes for CASSHYSDEQYF.

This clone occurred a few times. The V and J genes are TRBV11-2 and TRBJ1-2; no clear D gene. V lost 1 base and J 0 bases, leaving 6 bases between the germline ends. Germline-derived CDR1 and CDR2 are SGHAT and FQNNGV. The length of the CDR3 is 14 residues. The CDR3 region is CASSLAAANYGYTF. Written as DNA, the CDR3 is TGTGCCAGCAGCTTAGCGGCAGCTAACTATGGCTACACCTTC.

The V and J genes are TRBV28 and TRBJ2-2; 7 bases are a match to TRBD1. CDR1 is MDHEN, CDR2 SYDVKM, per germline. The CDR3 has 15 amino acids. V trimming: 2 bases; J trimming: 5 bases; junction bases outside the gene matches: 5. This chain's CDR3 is CASSLQGTATGELFF. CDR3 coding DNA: TGTGCCAGCAGTTTACAAGGGACAGCGACCGGGGAGCTGTTTTTT.

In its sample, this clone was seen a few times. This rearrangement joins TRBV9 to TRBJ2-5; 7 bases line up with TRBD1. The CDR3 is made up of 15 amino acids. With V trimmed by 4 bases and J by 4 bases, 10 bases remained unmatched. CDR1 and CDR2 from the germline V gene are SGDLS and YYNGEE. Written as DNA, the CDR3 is TGTGCCAGCAGCTCTAATCCGACAGGGAGAGAGACCCAGTACTTC. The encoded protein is CASSSNPTGRETQYF.

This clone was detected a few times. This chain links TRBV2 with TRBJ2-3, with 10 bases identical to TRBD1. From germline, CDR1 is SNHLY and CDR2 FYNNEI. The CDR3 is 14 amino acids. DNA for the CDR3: TGTCTCACCACAGGACAGGGGGTAGCAGATACGCAGTATTTT. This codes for CLTTGQGVADTQYF.

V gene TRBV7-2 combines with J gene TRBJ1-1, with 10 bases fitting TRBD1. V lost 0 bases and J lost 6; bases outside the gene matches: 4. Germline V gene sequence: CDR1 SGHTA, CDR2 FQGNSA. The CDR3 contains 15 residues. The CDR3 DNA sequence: TGTGCCAGCAGCTTAGCCCGGGACAGGGGCGCTGAAGCTTTCTTT. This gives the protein CASSLARDRGAEAFF.

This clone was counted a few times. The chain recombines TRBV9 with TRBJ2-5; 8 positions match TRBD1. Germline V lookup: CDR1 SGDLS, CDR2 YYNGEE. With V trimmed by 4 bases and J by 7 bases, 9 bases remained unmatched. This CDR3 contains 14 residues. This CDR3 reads CASSRDRGVGTQYF. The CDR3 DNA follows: TGTGCCAGCAGCCGCGACAGGGGCGTCGGGACCCAGTACTTC.

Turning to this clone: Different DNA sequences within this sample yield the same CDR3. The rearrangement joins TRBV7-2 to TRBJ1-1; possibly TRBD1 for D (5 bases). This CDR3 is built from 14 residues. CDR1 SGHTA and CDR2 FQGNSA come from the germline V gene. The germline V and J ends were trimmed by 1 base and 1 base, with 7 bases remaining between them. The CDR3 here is CASSLVGGNTEAFF. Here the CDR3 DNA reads TGTGCCAGCAGCTTAGTGGGGGGGAACACTGAAGCTTTCTTT.

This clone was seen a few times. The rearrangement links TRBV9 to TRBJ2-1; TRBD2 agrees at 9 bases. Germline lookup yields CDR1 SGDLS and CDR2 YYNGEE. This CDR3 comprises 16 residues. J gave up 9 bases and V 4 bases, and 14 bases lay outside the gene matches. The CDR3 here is CASSPGPLAGLAEQFF. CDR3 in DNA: TGTGCCAGCAGCCCAGGGCCCCTAGCGGGGCTCGCTGAGCAGTTCTTC. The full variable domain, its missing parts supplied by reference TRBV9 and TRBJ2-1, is DSGVTQTPKHLITATGQRVTLRCSPRSGDLSVYWYQQSLDQGLQFLIQYYNGEERAKGNILERFSAQQFPDLHSELNLSSLELGDSALYFCASSPGPLAGLAEQFFGPGTRLTVL.

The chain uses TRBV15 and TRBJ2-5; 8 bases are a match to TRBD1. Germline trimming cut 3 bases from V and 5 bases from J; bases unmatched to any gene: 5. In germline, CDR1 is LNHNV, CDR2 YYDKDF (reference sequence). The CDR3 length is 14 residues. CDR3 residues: CATSRGQEHETQYF. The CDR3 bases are TGTGCCACCAGCAGGGGACAGGAGCACGAGACCCAGTACTTC. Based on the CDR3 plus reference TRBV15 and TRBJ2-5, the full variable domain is DAMVIQNPRYQVTQFGKPVTLSCSQTLNHNVMYWYQQKSSQAPKLLFHYYDKDFNNEADTPDNFQSRRPNTSFCFLDIRSPGLGDTAMYLCATSRGQEHETQYFGPGTRLLVL.

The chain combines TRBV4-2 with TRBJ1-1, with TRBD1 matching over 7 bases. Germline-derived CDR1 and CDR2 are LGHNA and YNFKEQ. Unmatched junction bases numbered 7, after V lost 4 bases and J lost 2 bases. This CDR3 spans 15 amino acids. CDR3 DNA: TGTGCCAGCAGCCTCGTACAGGGGCCAAACACTGAAGCTTTCTTT. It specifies CASSLVQGPNTEAFF.

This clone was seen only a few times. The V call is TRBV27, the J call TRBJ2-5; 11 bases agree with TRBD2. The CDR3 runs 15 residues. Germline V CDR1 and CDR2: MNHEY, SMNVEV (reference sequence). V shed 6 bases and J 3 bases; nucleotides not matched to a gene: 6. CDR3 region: CASRQTSGIKETQYF. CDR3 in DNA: TGTGCCAGCAGGCAGACTAGCGGGATCAAAGAGACCCAGTACTTC.